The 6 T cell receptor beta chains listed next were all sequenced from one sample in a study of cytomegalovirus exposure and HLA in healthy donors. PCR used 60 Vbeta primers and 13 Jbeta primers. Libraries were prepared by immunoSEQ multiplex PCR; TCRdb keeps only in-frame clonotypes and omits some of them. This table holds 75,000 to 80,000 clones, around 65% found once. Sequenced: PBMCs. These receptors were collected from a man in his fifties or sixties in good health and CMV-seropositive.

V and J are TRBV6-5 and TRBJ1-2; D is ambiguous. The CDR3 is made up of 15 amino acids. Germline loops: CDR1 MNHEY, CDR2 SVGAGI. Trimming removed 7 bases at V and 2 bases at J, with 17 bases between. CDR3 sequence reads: CASNPSRLSNYGYTF. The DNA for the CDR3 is TGTGCCAGCAACCCGTCGCGACTCTCAAACTATGGCTACACCTTC.

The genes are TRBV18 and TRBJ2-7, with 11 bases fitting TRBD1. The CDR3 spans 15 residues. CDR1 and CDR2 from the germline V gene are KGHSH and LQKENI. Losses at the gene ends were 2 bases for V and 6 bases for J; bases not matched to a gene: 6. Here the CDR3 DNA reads TGTGCCAGCTCACCAATAGGACAGGGGGCAGGCGAGCAGTACTTC. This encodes CASSPIGQGAGEQYF.

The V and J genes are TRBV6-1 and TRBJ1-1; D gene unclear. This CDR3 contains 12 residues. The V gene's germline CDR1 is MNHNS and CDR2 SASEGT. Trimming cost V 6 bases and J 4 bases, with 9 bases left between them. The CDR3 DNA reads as TGTGCCAGCAGCCCGGGGAGCACTGAAGCTTTCTTT. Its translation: CASSPGSTEAFF.

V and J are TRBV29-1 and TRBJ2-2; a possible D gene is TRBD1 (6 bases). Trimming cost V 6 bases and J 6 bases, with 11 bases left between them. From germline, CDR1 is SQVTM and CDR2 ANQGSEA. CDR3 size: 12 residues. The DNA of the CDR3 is TGCAGCGTGAACTACAGGGCCGGGGAGCTGTTTTTT. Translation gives CSVNYRAGELFF.

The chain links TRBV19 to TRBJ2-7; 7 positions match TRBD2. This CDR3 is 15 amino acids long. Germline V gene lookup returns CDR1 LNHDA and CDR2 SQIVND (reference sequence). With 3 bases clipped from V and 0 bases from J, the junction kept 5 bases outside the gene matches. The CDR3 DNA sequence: TGTGCCAGTAGTATGGGGGGGGTTCCCTCCTACGAGCAGTACTTC. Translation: CASSMGGVPSYEQYF.

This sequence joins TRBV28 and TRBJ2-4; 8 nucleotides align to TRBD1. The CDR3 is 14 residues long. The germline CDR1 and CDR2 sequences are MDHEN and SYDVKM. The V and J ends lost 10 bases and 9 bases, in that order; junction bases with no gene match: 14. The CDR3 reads CATRPGGLEGIQYF. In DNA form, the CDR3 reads TGTGCCACCCGCCCAGGGGGCCTGGAGGGCATTCAGTACTTC.